Each of the 21 T cell receptor beta chains below was sequenced from the same sample in a study of naive and memory T cell subsets. Study outcomes and limitations: Possibly reflecting memory cells re-expressing CD45RA, a few larger clonotypes occurred in naive repertoires, especially CD8.

The beta constant-region primer was an equimolar mix of two oligonucleotides covering TRBC1 and TRBC2. The ligated cDNA underwent four PCR rounds using SP2 and nested alpha and beta constant-region primers. TCRdb processed the UMI-ligation and nested PCR reads anew with MiXCR; each CDR3 protein has one entry. The sample comprises over 110,000 distinct CDR3 sequences, about a fifth of which are singletons, and 0.6% to 0.8% rests with the top ten. No antigen has been assigned to these receptors. The sequenced material came from naive CD8+ T cells from blood. The receptor set was obtained from a human donor in good health.

This clonotype was seen at least ten times. This chain links TRBV6-5 with TRBJ2-7; 10 bases are a match to TRBD2. V was pared by 4 bases and J by 2 bases, with 8 bases of the junction left unmatched. The CDR3 has 16 amino acids. The V gene's germline CDR1 is MNHEY and CDR2 SVGAGI. CDR3 sequence: CASSSKREGSPYEQYF. CDR3 bases: TGTGCCAGCAGTTCTAAGCGGGAGGGTTCACCCTACGAGCAGTACTTC.

This clonotype was observed a few times. This CDR3 reads CASSQDGGTEAFF. CDR3 sequence (DNA): TGCGCCAGCAGCCAAGATGGGGGTACTGAAGCTTTCTTT. The gene calls are TRBV4-1 and TRBJ1-1; possibly TRBD1 for D (5 bases). CDR3 length equals 13 residues. Trimming took off 0 bases at V and 5 bases at J, with 7 bases between the two ends. Germline V lookup: CDR1 MGHRA, CDR2 YSYEKL.

The V call is TRBV19, the J call TRBJ2-7; a possible D gene is TRBD1 (5 bases). Germline loops: CDR1 LNHDA, CDR2 SQIVND (reference sequence). Trimming stripped 5 bases from V and 3 bases from J, with 14 bases between. This CDR3 is 14 amino acids long. This CDR3 reads CASSSTETNYEQYF. DNA of the CDR3: TGTGCCAGTAGTTCGACAGAGACAAACTACGAGCAGTACTTC. Using reference TRBV19 and TRBJ2-7 for the parts outside the CDR3, the full variable domain is DGGITQSPKYLFRKEGQNVTLSCEQNLNHDAMYWYRQDPGQGLRLIYYSQIVNDFQKGDIAEGYSVSREKKESFPLTVTSAQKNPTAFYLCASSSTETNYEQYFGPGTRLTVT.

CDR3 sequence (DNA): TGCAGCGTTGTAGGGTGGACCTCCCCCGATAACTATGGCTACACCTTC. Protein product: CSVVGWTSPDNYGYTF. V usage is TRBV29-1 and J usage is TRBJ1-2; D ambiguous. CDR1 is SQVTM and CDR2 is ANQGSEA in the germline V gene. The V and J ends lost 4 bases and 1 base respectively, with 19 bases between them. The CDR3 is 16 residues long.

This clonotype was counted at least ten times. The chain joins TRBV4-1 to TRBJ2-7; 7 positions agree with TRBD2. Losses at the gene ends were 1 base for V and 2 bases for J; bases not matched to a gene: 8. CDR3 length equals 16 residues. The germline CDR1 and CDR2 sequences are MGHRA and YSYEKL. This CDR3 is CASSQGSPGGTYEQYF. In DNA form, the CDR3 reads TGCGCCAGCAGCCAAGGGTCCCCCGGGGGGACCTACGAGCAGTACTTC.

This chain joins TRBV7-9 and TRBJ1-6, with D possibly matching TRBD1 (5 bases). The V end lost 6 bases, the J end lost 7 bases, and 19 bases lay between the germline ends. The CDR3 sequence is 16 residues long. CDR1 and CDR2 from the germline V gene are SEHNR and FQNEAQ (reference sequence). CDR3 DNA sequence: TGTGCCAGCAGAGACGTGACAGAGGGTCGGAATTCACCCCTCCACTTT. Translated, it gives CASRDVTEGRNSPLHF.

V usage is TRBV10-3 and J usage is TRBJ1-2; 9 nucleotides align to TRBD1. Germline V gene sequence: CDR1 ENHRY, CDR2 SYGVKD. The CDR3 consists of 15 residues. The J segment lost 5 bases and the V segment lost 3 bases, leaving 7 bases of the junction unmatched. As DNA, the CDR3 is TGTGCCATCAGTGAAACAGGGGGCTGGGAGTATGGCTACACCTTC. This translates into CAISETGGWEYGYTF.

This clonotype appeared a few times. The chain combines TRBV2 with TRBJ2-1; D possibly corresponds to TRBD1 (5 bases). The CDR3 is made up of 13 amino acids. V dropped 2 bases and J dropped 7 bases, with 9 bases sitting between them. The germline V gene encodes CDR1 SNHLY and CDR2 FYNNEI. Here the CDR3 reads CASSEYSGNEQFF. The DNA of the CDR3 is TGTGCCAGCAGTGAATACTCAGGGAATGAGCAGTTCTTC.

A few counts support this clonotype. The chain couples TRBV27 to TRBJ2-7, with D perhaps TRBD1 (5 bases). Germline lookup yields CDR1 MNHEY and CDR2 SMNVEV (reference sequence). This CDR3 is 14 amino acids long. V dropped 0 bases and J dropped 6 bases, with 12 bases sitting between them. The CDR3 bases are TGTGCCAGCAGTTTATCACCAGGGAATACCGAGCAGTACTTC. Its translation is CASSLSPGNTEQYF.

A few counts support this clonotype. This rearrangement joins TRBV9 to TRBJ1-1, with D tentatively TRBD1 (5 bases). Trimming pared 0 bases from V and 5 bases from J, leaving 14 bases between. The CDR3 runs 15 residues. The germline CDR1 and CDR2 sequences are SGDLS and YYNGEE. CDR3: CASSVDWGWGTEAFF. The CDR3 nucleotides are TGTGCCAGCAGCGTAGACTGGGGTTGGGGGACTGAAGCTTTCTTT.

V and J are TRBV6-2 or TRBV6-3 and TRBJ2-7; TRBD1 might be the D (6 bases). The CDR3 totals 17 residues. The germline gives CDR1 MNHEY, CDR2 SVGEGT. V lost 8 bases, J lost 4 bases, and 27 bases lay in between. CDR3 sequence reads: CASHSFPFSGTRYEQYF. Written as DNA, the CDR3 is TGTGCCAGCCACAGTTTCCCGTTCTCCGGGACACGATACGAGCAGTACTTC.

This clonotype was counted a single time. The chain has TRBV24-1 and TRBJ2-1; 9 bases line up with TRBD2. The length of the CDR3 is 14 residues. Germline loops: CDR1 KGHDR, CDR2 SFDVKD. Losses at the gene ends were 4 bases for V and 6 bases for J; bases not matched to a gene: 3. CDR3: CATSDSSGTNEQFF. The CDR3 bases are TGTGCCACCAGTGACTCTAGCGGGACCAATGAGCAGTTCTTC.

The V and J genes are TRBV20-1 and TRBJ2-1; 14 bases agree with TRBD2. CDR1 and CDR2 from the germline V gene are DFQATT and SNEGSKA (reference sequence). The CDR3 is 17 residues long. V was pared by 0 bases and J by 7 bases, with 8 bases of the junction left unmatched. The CDR3 protein is CSARDPGLAGAWNEQFF. The CDR3 nucleotides read TGCAGTGCTAGAGATCCGGGACTAGCGGGAGCTTGGAATGAGCAGTTCTTC.

This clonotype was seen only a few times. CDR3 bases: TGTGCCAGCAGTTTTAGCGGGAGCCCCGGGGAGCTGTTTTTT. Amino acids: CASSFSGSPGELFF. V gene TRBV27 combines with J gene TRBJ2-2; 9 positions match TRBD2. CDR1 and CDR2 from the germline V gene are MNHEY and SMNVEV (reference sequence). Trimming took 3 bases from V and 6 from J; bases not matched to a gene: 2. The CDR3 length is 14 residues.

The table lists this clonotype with a few counts. The chain uses TRBV29-1 and TRBJ2-7, with D possibly matching TRBD1 (5 bases). The CDR3 sequence is 12 residues long. Trimming left V 5 bases short and J 2 bases short, with 10 bases between. Looked up from germline, CDR1 is SQVTM and CDR2 is ANQGSEA. CDR3 nucleotides: TGCAGCGTTCTGACAGAACCCTACGAGCAGTACTTC. Protein product: CSVLTEPYEQYF.

The V gene is TRBV5-1, the J gene TRBJ2-1; TRBD2 is a possible D gene (6 bases). Trimming left V 4 bases short and J 8 bases short, with 16 bases between. Germline V lookup: CDR1 SGHRS, CDR2 YFSETQ. CDR3 size: 14 residues. The CDR3, as DNA: TGCGCCAGCAGCCCCGAAGGAGGGAGCGATGAGCAGTTCTTC. This translates into CASSPEGGSDEQFF.

The chain recombines TRBV28 with TRBJ2-1; TRBD2 aligns across 16 bases. V gave up 3 bases and J gave up 4 bases; unmatched junction bases: 9. The germline V gene has CDR1 MDHEN and CDR2 SYDVKM. This CDR3 spans 19 amino acids. The CDR3 DNA reads as TGTGCCAGCAGTTTCCTCGGGACTAGCGGGAGGGGTAGATACAATGAGCAGTTCTTC. It codes for CASSFLGTSGRGRYNEQFF.

This clonotype was seen a handful of times. The chain joins TRBV28 to TRBJ1-5; 8 positions match TRBD1. Germline V lookup: CDR1 MDHEN, CDR2 SYDVKM. Trimming removed 10 bases from V and 5 bases from J; junction bases left unmatched: 10. CDR3 length: 14 amino acids. The CDR3 spells CAIGIQGAYQPQHF. CDR3 nucleotide sequence: TGTGCCATCGGAATCCAGGGGGCCTATCAGCCCCAGCATTTT.

The gene calls are TRBV6-6 and TRBJ2-7; D remains unclear. This CDR3 is built from 12 residues. Trimming removed 0 bases at V and 7 bases at J, with 7 bases between. Germline CDR1 reads MNHNY; CDR2 reads SVGAGI (reference sequence). The CDR3 DNA is TGTGCCAGCAGTTACTCCCGGAGAGAGCAGTACTTC. This translates into CASSYSRREQYF.

The V gene is TRBV28, the J gene TRBJ2-1; 7 bases align to TRBD1. CDR3 length equals 15 residues. Germline V gene data show CDR1 as MDHEN and CDR2 as SYDVKM. With V trimmed by 6 bases and J by 5 bases, 10 bases remained unmatched. The CDR3 sequence is CASSPGTVVNNEQFF. CDR3 coding DNA: TGTGCCAGCAGCCCTGGGACAGTTGTAAACAATGAGCAGTTCTTC.

The sample holds a few counts of this clonotype. This chain uses TRBV6-5 with TRBJ2-7, with D tentatively TRBD1 (6 bases). Trimming took 2 bases from V and 2 from J, leaving 10 bases between them. The CDR3 extends over 14 amino acids. Germline V gene data show CDR1 as MNHEY and CDR2 as SVGAGI. CDR3 sequence (DNA): TGTGCCAGCAGTTACAAGACAGGTACCTACGAGCAGTACTTC. This translates into CASSYKTGTYEQYF.